The sequence of this T cell receptor beta chain was determined in a study of T cells in localized non-small cell lung cancer. Study-wide results and caveats: In adjacent lung, a median roughly 60 of the top 100 tumor clones were found.

Assay used: immunoSEQ multiplex PCR; TCRdb lists only in-frame clones, some missing. The sample includes roughly 1,200 clones, approximately 22% of them seen just once. Germline CDR1 and CDR2: MNHGY and SAAAGT. The CDR3 runs 16 residues. After removal of 5 bases from V and 5 bases from J, the junction contained 13 bases not matched to a gene. Concerning this clone itself: Its specificity is unknown.

The sequenced sample was normal lung tissue next to the tumor, obtained before any cancer treatment. The gene calls are TRBV6-8 and TRBJ1-2, with 8 bases aligning to TRBD1. The receptor was derived from a man aged 40-75 years with stage III squamous cell lung carcinoma. The chain's CDR3 is CASSGESGTGHYGYTF. The CDR3 region has the DNA TGTGCCAGCAGTGGCGAGTCGGGGACAGGACATTATGGCTACACCTTC.